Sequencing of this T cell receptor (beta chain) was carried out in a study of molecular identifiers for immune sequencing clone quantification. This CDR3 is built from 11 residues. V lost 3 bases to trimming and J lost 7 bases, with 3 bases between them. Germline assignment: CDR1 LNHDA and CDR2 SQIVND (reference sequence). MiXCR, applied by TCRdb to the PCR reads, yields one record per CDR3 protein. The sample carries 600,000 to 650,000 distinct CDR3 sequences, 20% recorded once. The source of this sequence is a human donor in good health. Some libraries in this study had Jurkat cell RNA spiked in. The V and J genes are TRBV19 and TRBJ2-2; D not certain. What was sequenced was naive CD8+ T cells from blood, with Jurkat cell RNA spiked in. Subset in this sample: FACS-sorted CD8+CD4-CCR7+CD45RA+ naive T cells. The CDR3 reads CASSMGGELFF. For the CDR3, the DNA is TGTGCCAGTAGTATGGGCGGGGAGCTGTTTTTT.